These 28 T cell receptor beta chains were all obtained from the same sample, sequenced in a study of OX40 agonist ivuxolimab in advanced cancers. Generated by immunoSEQ multiplex PCR, the TCRdb table keeps only in-frame clones and is missing some. The sample holds more than 60,000 clones, about 85% seen once. The sequenced sample was CD4+ or CD8+ T cells sorted from blood, obtained in a trial of the OX40 agonist ivuxolimab. These receptors were collected from an adult with an advanced solid tumor such as melanoma, head and neck, liver or kidney cancer.

The chain recombines TRBV6-5 with TRBJ2-4; the D is unclear. The CDR3 totals 14 residues. Trimming left V 6 bases short and J 3 bases short, with 12 bases between. Germline CDR1 and CDR2: MNHEY and SVGAGI. CDR3 loop: CASSSRFDKNIQYF. The CDR3 bases are TGTGCCAGCAGCTCCCGTTTCGACAAAAACATTCAGTACTTC.

V and J are TRBV30 and TRBJ1-5; D gene uncertain. The CDR3 loop spans 13 amino acids. CDR1 and CDR2 from the germline V gene are GTSNPN and SVGIG (reference sequence). The V end was cut by 2 bases, the J end by 4 bases, with 9 bases between. The chain's CDR3 is CAWSRNQNQPQHF. CDR3 nucleotides: TGTGCCTGGAGTAGAAACCAAAATCAGCCCCAGCATTTT. Full variable domain (outside the CDR3, taken from reference TRBV30 and TRBJ1-5): SQTIHQWPATLVQPVGSPLSLECTVEGTSNPNLYWYRQAAGRGLQLLFYSVGIGQISSEVPQNLSASRPQDRQFILSSKKLLLSDSGFYLCAWSRNQNQPQHFGDGTRLSIL.

Only a few counts were recorded for this clone. This sequence joins TRBV6-5 and TRBJ1-1, with 8 bases aligning to TRBD1. Germline values: CDR1 MNHEY, CDR2 SVGAGI. V shed 6 bases and J 5 bases; nucleotides not matched to a gene: 11. The CDR3 has 15 amino acids. The CDR3 reads CASRPAGTGTTEAFF. The CDR3 DNA reads TGTGCCAGCAGGCCTGCCGGGACAGGAACGACTGAAGCTTTCTTT.

This clone was counted between two and nine times. The CDR3 DNA follows: TGCGCCAGCAGTCGACAGGGGATCACCACAGATACGCAGTATTTT. Translated: CASSRQGITTDTQYF. J is TRBJ2-3 and V is TRBV5-1; TRBD1 matches 8 bases. V dropped 5 bases and J dropped 2; count of bases not matched to a gene: 7. Per the germline V gene, CDR1 is SGHRS and CDR2 is YFSETQ. This CDR3 has 15 amino acids.

The chain carries TRBV7-9 and TRBJ1-2; no firm D call. CDR3 length: 15 amino acids. V was pared by 3 bases and J by 0 bases, with 11 bases between. Looked up from germline, CDR1 is SEHNR and CDR2 is FQNEAQ (reference sequence). CDR3 in DNA: TGTGCCAGCAGCTTGTTGGAGGGAGCTAACTATGGCTACACCTTC. Its translation is CASSLLEGANYGYTF.

This clone is a singleton in its sample. The V and J genes are TRBV10-3 and TRBJ2-1; TRBD1 matches at 9 bases. V lost 8 bases to trimming and J lost 6 bases; unmatched junction nucleotides: 8. This CDR3 contains 14 residues. The germline gives CDR1 ENHRY, CDR2 SYGVKD. CDR3 in DNA: TGTGCCATCTCAAAGGGACAGGGTCTCAATGAGCAGTTCTTC. It is translated as CAISKGQGLNEQFF.

The chain carries TRBV7-2 and TRBJ2-3, with D perhaps TRBD2 (6 bases). This CDR3 region has 15 residues. V dropped 2 bases and J dropped 3 bases, with 12 bases sitting between them. Germline V CDR1 and CDR2: SGHTA, FQGNSA. The CDR3 coding sequence is TGTGCCAGCAGCTTAAGGAGGGAGCGGACAGATACGCAGTATTTT. This gives the protein CASSLRRERTDTQYF.

This clone was picked up a small number of times. The chain uses TRBV6-6 and TRBJ1-1; D might be TRBD1 (6 bases). V was trimmed by 7 bases and J by 1 base, leaving 13 bases between them. This CDR3 region has 14 residues. CDR1 MNHNY and CDR2 SVGAGI come from the germline V gene (reference sequence). CDR3 amino acids: CASTQMTGNTEAFF. CDR3 sequence (DNA): TGTGCCAGCACCCAGATGACAGGGAACACTGAAGCTTTCTTT.

The chain combines TRBV10-3 with TRBJ2-3; D unresolved. CDR1 is ENHRY and CDR2 is SYGVKD in the germline V gene. The CDR3 is made up of 12 amino acids. With 3 bases removed from V and 5 bases from J, the gap between germline ends came to 6 bases. The CDR3 is CAISDGIDTQYF. CDR3 in DNA: TGTGCCATCAGTGACGGAATAGATACGCAGTATTTT.

V gene TRBV18 combines with J gene TRBJ1-6; a possible D gene is TRBD1 (5 bases). V lost 3 bases and J 0 bases, leaving 15 bases between the germline ends. The CDR3 runs 18 residues. CDR1 is KGHSH and CDR2 is LQKENI in the germline V gene. DNA of the CDR3: TGTGCCAGCTCACCCCTGGCGGGGGTTAGCTCCTATAATTCACCCCTCCACTTT. This sequence encodes CASSPLAGVSSYNSPLHF. The variable domain in full, completed from reference TRBV18 and TRBJ1-6, reads NAGVMQNPRHLVRRRGQEARLRCSPMKGHSHVYWYRQLPEEGLKFMVYLQKENIIDESGMPKERFSAEFPKEGPSILRIQQVVRGDSAAYFCASSPLAGVSSYNSPLHFGNGTRLTVT.

The chain is built from TRBV5-1 and TRBJ2-5; TRBD1 matches at 7 bases. The last part of the DNA fits TRBJ2-7 better; the J call may be wrong. This CDR3 comprises 16 residues. In germline, CDR1 is SGHRS, CDR2 YFSETQ. CDR3 DNA: TGCGCCAGCAGCTTGGAACCCAACCGGGACAGCAACGAGCAGTACTTC. It is translated as CASSLEPNRDSNEQYF.

The rearrangement joins TRBV14 to TRBJ1-3, with D tentatively TRBD1 (5 bases). Germline lookup yields CDR1 SGHDN and CDR2 FVKESK. This CDR3 comprises 15 residues. The V end lost 1 base, the J end lost 3 bases, and 10 bases lay between the germline ends. This CDR3 reads CASSQVLQDGNTIYF. CDR3 DNA: TGTGCCAGCAGCCAAGTTTTACAGGATGGAAACACCATATATTTT.

The V and J genes are TRBV7-6 and TRBJ1-1; D possibly corresponds to TRBD1 (5 bases). CDR3 length: 18 residues. V dropped 1 base and J dropped 0 bases, with 18 bases sitting between them. Germline CDR1 reads SGHVS; CDR2 reads FNYEAQ. The CDR3 here is CASSLEKLGRVMNTEAFF. CDR3 DNA: TGTGCCAGCAGCTTAGAGAAGCTGGGCAGGGTCATGAACACTGAAGCTTTCTTT.

This clone was counted once. V usage is TRBV10-2 and J usage is TRBJ2-7; 9 nucleotides match TRBD2. Unmatched junction bases numbered 1, after V lost 3 bases and J lost 1 base. CDR1 is WSHSY, CDR2 SAAADI, per germline. CDR3 length equals 14 residues. Here the CDR3 reads CASSDSGGSYEQYF. The DNA of the CDR3 is TGCGCCAGCAGTGATAGCGGGGGTTCCTACGAGCAGTACTTC.

The chain recombines TRBV19 with TRBJ1-1; the match to TRBD1 covers 7 bases. Germline trimming cut 6 bases from V and 0 bases from J; bases unmatched to any gene: 7. This CDR3 comprises 15 residues. Germline CDR1 and CDR2: LNHDA and SQIVND (reference sequence). CDR3 nucleotides: TGTGCCAGTAGGTCCGCCGACAGGGTGAACACTGAAGCTTTCTTT. This sequence encodes CASRSADRVNTEAFF. The full variable domain, with the rest looked up from reference TRBV19 and TRBJ1-1, is DGGITQSPKYLFRKEGQNVTLSCEQNLNHDAMYWYRQDPGQGLRLIYYSQIVNDFQKGDIAEGYSVSREKKESFPLTVTSAQKNPTAFYLCASRSADRVNTEAFFGQGTRLTVV.

As concerns this clone: Given a much more abundant clone one base away, this may be a read error. This chain uses TRBV14 with TRBJ1-3; weak D call: TRBD1 (6 bases). V lost 5 bases and J 3 bases, leaving 14 bases between the germline ends. This CDR3 has 15 residues. CDR1 and CDR2 from the germline V gene are SGHDN and FVKESK. In nucleotides, the CDR3 is TGTGCCAGCAGCGCACAGGGAAGCTTTGGAAACACCATATATTTT. Its translation: CASSAQGSFGNTIYF.

The chain employs TRBV27 and TRBJ1-5; 9 positions match TRBD1. There are 15 residues in the CDR3. The germline V gene has CDR1 MNHEY and CDR2 SMNVEV (reference sequence). V dropped 6 bases and J dropped 6; count of bases not matched to a gene: 9. CDR3 residues: CASRGGTGMGQPQHF. The CDR3 DNA reads TGTGCCAGCAGGGGGGGGACAGGGATGGGTCAGCCCCAGCATTTT.

The chain has TRBV4-1 and TRBJ2-2; D is unclear. This CDR3 is 17 amino acids long. V was cut by 4 bases and J by 0 bases, with 15 bases left in between. The germline V gene has CDR1 MGHRA and CDR2 YSYEKL. In DNA, the CDR3 is TGCGCCAGCAGCCTCTTTATAGGACCAGCGAACACCGGGGAGCTGTTTTTT. Its protein is CASSLFIGPANTGELFF.

In nucleotides, the CDR3 is TGTGCCAGCTCCCCTACGCGAGTCACTGAAGCTTTCTTT. Translating gives CASSPTRVTEAFF. J is TRBJ1-1 and V is TRBV18; D remains ambiguous. The V gene lost 6 bases and the J gene lost 4 bases, with 12 bases spanning the gap. The CDR3 extends over 13 amino acids. Germline V gene sequence: CDR1 KGHSH, CDR2 LQKENI.

This rearrangement joins TRBV27 to TRBJ1-1; the D is unclear. V lost 3 bases to trimming and J lost 0 bases, with 11 bases between them. Germline V CDR1 and CDR2: MNHEY, SMNVEV (reference sequence). This CDR3 contains 15 residues. The CDR3 sequence: CASSFYGRMNTEAFF. In DNA, the CDR3 is TGTGCCAGCAGTTTTTATGGCAGGATGAACACTGAAGCTTTCTTT.

The chain carries TRBV7-9 and TRBJ2-1, with 11 bases identical to TRBD2. V shed 3 bases and J 4 bases; nucleotides not matched to a gene: 8. The CDR3 is made up of 17 amino acids. The germline CDR1 and CDR2 sequences are SEHNR and FQNEAQ (reference sequence). The CDR3 loop reads CASSFRPGTSGYNEQFF. Written as DNA, the CDR3 is TGTGCCAGCAGCTTTCGGCCCGGGACTAGCGGTTACAATGAGCAGTTCTTC.

The chain joins TRBV7-3 to TRBJ2-3, with D hard to call. Trimming took 5 bases from V and 3 from J, leaving 9 bases between them. The CDR3 runs to 13 residues. The germline CDR1 and CDR2 sequences are SGHTA and FQGTGA. The CDR3: CASSQDPTDTQYF. The CDR3 DNA sequence: TGTGCCAGCAGCCAGGACCCTACAGATACGCAGTATTTT.

The V gene is TRBV7-8, the J gene TRBJ2-3, with TRBD2 identical over 7 bases. Germline V gene lookup returns CDR1 SGHVS and CDR2 FQNEAQ. CDR3 length: 16 amino acids. Unmatched junction bases numbered 8, after V lost 3 bases and J lost 2 bases. DNA for the CDR3: TGTGCCAGCAGCTTTCGGGCTAGCGGTAACACAGATACGCAGTATTTT. Translated: CASSFRASGNTDTQYF.

The V call is TRBV18, the J call TRBJ1-5, with TRBD1 identical over 7 bases. CDR1 and CDR2 from the germline V gene are KGHSH and LQKENI. The CDR3 runs 15 residues. V shed 6 bases and J 6 bases; nucleotides not matched to a gene: 11. The DNA of the CDR3 is TGTGCCAGCTCGGAAACAGGGGTAATAGGTCAGCCCCAGCATTTT. Translated: CASSETGVIGQPQHF.

This clone was detected once. This rearrangement joins TRBV7-9 to TRBJ2-3; 12 bases match TRBD2. Germline assignment: CDR1 SEHNR and CDR2 FQNEAQ (reference sequence). J gave up 3 bases and V 6 bases, and 7 bases lay outside the gene matches. The CDR3 totals 16 residues. The CDR3 nucleotides read TGTGCCAGCAGGAAAACTAGCGGGAGGACGACAGATACGCAGTATTTT. Its translation is CASRKTSGRTTDTQYF.

The CDR3 is CASSQGLAGDTDTQYF. CDR3 bases: TGTGCCAGCAGCCAAGGACTAGCGGGAGACACAGATACGCAGTATTTT. J is TRBJ2-3 and V is TRBV4-2; 12 positions agree with TRBD2. Germline CDR1 reads LGHNA; CDR2 reads YNFKEQ. CDR3 length: 16 amino acids. V trimming: 1 base; J trimming: 2 bases; junction bases outside the gene matches: 1.

The chain uses TRBV18 and TRBJ2-5; weak D call: TRBD2 (6 bases). CDR3 length: 14 residues. Germline values: CDR1 KGHSH, CDR2 LQKENI. The V end lost 2 bases, the J end lost 5 bases, and 12 bases lay between the germline ends. This CDR3 reads CASSPVARGETQYF. CDR3 coding DNA: TGTGCCAGCTCACCAGTAGCACGGGGGGAGACCCAGTACTTC.

The sample holds one count of this clone. The chain combines TRBV7-9 with TRBJ1-2; no firm D call. Germline V gene sequence: CDR1 SEHNR, CDR2 FQNEAQ (reference sequence). The CDR3 length is 14 residues. Trimming pared 1 base from V and 7 bases from J, leaving 13 bases between. The CDR3 spells CASSLGGREGGYTF. The DNA of the CDR3 is TGTGCCAGCAGCTTAGGCGGAAGGGAGGGTGGCTACACCTTC.